The 10 T cell receptor beta chains below were found in one sample sequenced in a study of ipilimumab plus nivolumab after autologous stem cell transplantation. Data came from immunoSEQ multiplex PCR; TCRdb stores just in-frame clones and leaves some out. The table lists 1,700 or so clones, roughly 86% of them singletons. The sample consisted of PBMCs, taken in a trial of ipilimumab plus nivolumab as post-transplant consolidation. These receptors originate from a male donor with multiple myeloma.

V is TRBV7-9 and J is TRBJ2-5, with unresolved D. The CDR3 sequence is 14 residues long. V was pared by 4 bases and J by 4 bases, with 13 bases between. In germline, CDR1 is SEHNR, CDR2 FQNEAQ (reference sequence). The CDR3 protein is CASSSTAVRETQYF. The CDR3 DNA follows: TGTGCCAGCAGCTCCACGGCTGTCCGAGAGACCCAGTACTTC. Drawing the rest from reference TRBV7-9 and TRBJ2-5, the complete variable domain is DTGVSQNPRHKITKRGQNVTFRCDPISEHNRLYWYRQTLGQGPEFLTYFQNEAQLEKSRLLSDRFSAERPKGSFSTLEIQRTEQGDSAMYLCASSSTAVRETQYFGPGTRLLVL.

The chain employs TRBV5-3 and TRBJ1-5; tentative D call: TRBD1 (6 bases). TRBV5-3 has ORF status, its function being uncertain. The CDR3 loop spans 15 amino acids. Trimming shortened V by 5 bases and J by 4 bases, and 16 bases separated the two germline ends. The CDR3 loop reads CARSTPGTTNQPQHF. CDR3 bases: TGTGCCAGAAGTACCCCCGGGACAACAAATCAGCCCCAGCATTTT.

The gene calls are TRBV19 and TRBJ1-5; 7 positions match TRBD1. CDR1 is LNHDA and CDR2 is SQIVND in the germline V gene (reference sequence). This CDR3 spans 15 amino acids. The junction had 11 bases not matched to a gene; V was cut back by 6 bases and J by 6 bases. This CDR3 reads CASSLRQGPSQPQHF. The DNA of the CDR3 is TGTGCCAGTAGCCTTCGACAGGGCCCTTCTCAGCCCCAGCATTTT.

Notes on this clone: Sequence at one end of the junction differs from germline and may be a read error. This chain links TRBV10-1 with TRBJ2-7, with a possible D match to TRBD2 (5 bases). Germline V gene data show CDR1 as WNHNN and CDR2 as SYGVQD (reference sequence). This CDR3 is 12 amino acids long. CDR3 sequence reads: CASSESSGPLTF. The CDR3 DNA sequence: TGCGCCAGCAGTGAGTCGAGCGGCCCCCTCACCTTC.

The gene calls are TRBV28 and TRBJ1-6; TRBD1 matches at 8 bases. Trimming at V came to 6 bases and at J to 0 bases, leaving 4 bases not matched to a gene. CDR1 and CDR2 (germline): MDHEN, SYDVKM. CDR3 size: 16 residues. CDR3 DNA sequence: TGTGCCAGCAGGTGGACAGGGAGCTCCTATAATTCACCCCTCCACTTT. Translation: CASRWTGSSYNSPLHF.

The J gene is TRBJ1-2, the V gene TRBV27; D might be TRBD1 (6 bases). Deletions cut 3 bases from V and 5 bases from J, with 16 bases between. The CDR3 sequence is 15 residues long. CDR1 is MNHEY, CDR2 SMNVEV, per germline (reference sequence). CDR3 nucleotide sequence: TGTGCCAGCAGTTTCGGGTCTGAGGGGGGTTATGGCTACACCTTC. As protein: CASSFGSEGGYGYTF.

This rearrangement joins TRBV30 to TRBJ1-1; no firm D call. Germline CDR1 reads GTSNPN; CDR2 reads SVGIG (reference sequence). The CDR3 spans 11 residues. Trimming took 2 bases from V and 4 from J, leaving 5 bases between them. CDR3 protein: CAWSRVTEAFF. The DNA for the CDR3 is TGTGCCTGGAGTAGAGTCACTGAAGCTTTCTTT.

The V and J genes are TRBV5-6 and TRBJ2-7; D gene ambiguous. The germline V and J ends were trimmed by 1 base and 0 bases, with 11 bases remaining between them. Germline V gene sequence: CDR1 SGHDT, CDR2 YYEEEE. This CDR3 is 15 amino acids long. The CDR3 sequence: CASSLSTTHSYEQYF. The CDR3 DNA is TGTGCCAGCAGCTTGAGCACGACCCACTCCTACGAGCAGTACTTC.

This clone showed up just a few times. This sequence joins TRBV7-6 and TRBJ2-1, with D perhaps matching TRBD1 or TRBD2 (6 bases each). V gave up 4 bases and J gave up 6 bases, with 16 bases separating them. The CDR3 has 15 residues. Per germline, CDR1 SGHVS and CDR2 FNYEAQ. Here the CDR3 reads CASSSLGGPSNEQFF. CDR3 nucleotide sequence: TGTGCCAGCAGCTCCCTAGGGGGGCCCAGCAATGAGCAGTTCTTC. The full variable domain, rest sourced from reference TRBV7-6 and TRBJ2-1, is GAGVSQSPRYKVTKRGQDVALRCDPISGHVSLYWYRQALGQGPEFLTYFNYEAQQDKSGLPNDRFSAERPEGSISTLTIQRTEQRDSAMYRCASSSLGGPSNEQFFGPGTRLTVL.

J is TRBJ2-2 and V is TRBV19; 10 bases map to TRBD1. CDR1 and CDR2 from the germline V gene are LNHDA and SQIVND (reference sequence). The V gene end was trimmed by 5 bases and the J gene end by 3 bases; junction bases not matched to a gene: 9. This CDR3 has 17 residues. CDR3 loop: CASSPDAGTGDTGELFF. CDR3 in DNA: TGTGCCAGTAGTCCCGACGCGGGGACAGGGGACACCGGGGAGCTGTTTTTT. The variable domain in full, with the rest retrieved from reference TRBV19 and TRBJ2-2, is DGGITQSPKYLFRKEGQNVTLSCEQNLNHDAMYWYRQDPGQGLRLIYYSQIVNDFQKGDIAEGYSVSREKKESFPLTVTSAQKNPTAFYLCASSPDAGTGDTGELFFGEGSRLTVL.